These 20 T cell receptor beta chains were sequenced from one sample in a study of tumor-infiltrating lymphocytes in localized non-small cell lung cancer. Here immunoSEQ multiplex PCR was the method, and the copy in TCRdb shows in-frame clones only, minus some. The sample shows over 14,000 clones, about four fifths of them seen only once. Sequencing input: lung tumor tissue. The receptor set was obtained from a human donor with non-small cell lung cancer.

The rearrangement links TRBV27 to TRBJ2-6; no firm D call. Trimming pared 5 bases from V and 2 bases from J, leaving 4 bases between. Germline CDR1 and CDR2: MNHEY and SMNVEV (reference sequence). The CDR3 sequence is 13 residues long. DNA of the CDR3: TGTGCCAGCAGTCTGGCTGGGGCCAACGTCCTGACTTTC. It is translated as CASSLAGANVLTF.

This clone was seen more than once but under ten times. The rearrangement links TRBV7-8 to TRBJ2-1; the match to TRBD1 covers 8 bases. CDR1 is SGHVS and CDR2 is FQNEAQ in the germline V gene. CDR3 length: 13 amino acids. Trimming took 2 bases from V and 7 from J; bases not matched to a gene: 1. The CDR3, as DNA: TGTGCCAGCAGCTTACAGGGGGCGAATGAGCAGTTCTTC. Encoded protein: CASSLQGANEQFF.

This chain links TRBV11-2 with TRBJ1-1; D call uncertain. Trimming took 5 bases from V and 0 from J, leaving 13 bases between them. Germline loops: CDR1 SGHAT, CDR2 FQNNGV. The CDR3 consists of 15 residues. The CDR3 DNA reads TGTGCCAGCAGCCGCGAGAGTCGGGTGAACACTGAAGCTTTCTTT. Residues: CASSRESRVNTEAFF.

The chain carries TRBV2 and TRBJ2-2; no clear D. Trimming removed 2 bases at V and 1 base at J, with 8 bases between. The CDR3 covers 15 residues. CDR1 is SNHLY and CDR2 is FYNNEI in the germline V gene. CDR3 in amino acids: CASSEFSVNTGELFF. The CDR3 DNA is TGTGCCAGCAGTGAATTCTCGGTGAACACCGGGGAGCTGTTTTTT.

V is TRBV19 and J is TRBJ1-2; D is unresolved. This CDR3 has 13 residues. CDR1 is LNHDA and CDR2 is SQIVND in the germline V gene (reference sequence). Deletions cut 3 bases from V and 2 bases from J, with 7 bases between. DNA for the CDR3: TGTGCCAGTAGTATCCCAGGCAACTATGGCTACACCTTC. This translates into CASSIPGNYGYTF.

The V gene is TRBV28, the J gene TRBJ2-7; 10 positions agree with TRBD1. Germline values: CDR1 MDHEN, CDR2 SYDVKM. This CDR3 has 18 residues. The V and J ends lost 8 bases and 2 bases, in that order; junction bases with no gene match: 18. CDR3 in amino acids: CASPHPLVGTGETYEQYF. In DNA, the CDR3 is TGTGCCAGCCCTCATCCGCTCGTCGGGACAGGGGAGACCTACGAGCAGTACTTC.

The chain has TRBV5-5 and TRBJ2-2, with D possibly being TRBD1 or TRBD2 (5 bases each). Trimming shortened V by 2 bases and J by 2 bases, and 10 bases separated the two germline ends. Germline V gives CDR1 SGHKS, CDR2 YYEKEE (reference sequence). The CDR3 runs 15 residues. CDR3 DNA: TGTGCCAGCAGCTTTCGGGGCACCAACACCGGGGAGCTGTTTTTT. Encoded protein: CASSFRGTNTGELFF.

The CDR3 here is CASSGTSLDYEQYF. The CDR3 nucleotides read TGTGCCAGTTCCGGGACTAGCCTCGACTACGAGCAGTACTTC. The J gene is TRBJ2-7, the V gene TRBV19; 9 positions agree with TRBD2. Germline values: CDR1 LNHDA, CDR2 SQIVND (reference sequence). This CDR3 comprises 14 residues. The trim removed 8 bases at V and 3 bases at J, leaving 8 bases unmatched.

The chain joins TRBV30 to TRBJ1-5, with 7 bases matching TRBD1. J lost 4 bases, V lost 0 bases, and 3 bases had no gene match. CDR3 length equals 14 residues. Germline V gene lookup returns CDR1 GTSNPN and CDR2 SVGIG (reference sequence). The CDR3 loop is CAWSVQTGNQPQHF. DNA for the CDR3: TGTGCCTGGAGTGTCCAGACAGGGAATCAGCCCCAGCATTTT.

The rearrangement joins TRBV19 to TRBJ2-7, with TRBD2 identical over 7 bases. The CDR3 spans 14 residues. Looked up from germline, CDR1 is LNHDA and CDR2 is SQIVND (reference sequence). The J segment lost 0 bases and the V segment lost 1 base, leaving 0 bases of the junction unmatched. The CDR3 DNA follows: TGTGCCAGTAGTATAGCGGGAGGCTCCTACGAGCAGTACTTC. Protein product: CASSIAGGSYEQYF.

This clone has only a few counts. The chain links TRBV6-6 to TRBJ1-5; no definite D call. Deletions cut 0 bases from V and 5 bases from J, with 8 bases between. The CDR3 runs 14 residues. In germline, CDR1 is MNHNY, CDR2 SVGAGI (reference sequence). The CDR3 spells CASSYSTGYQPQHF. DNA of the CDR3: TGTGCCAGCAGTTACTCGACCGGTTATCAGCCCCAGCATTTT.

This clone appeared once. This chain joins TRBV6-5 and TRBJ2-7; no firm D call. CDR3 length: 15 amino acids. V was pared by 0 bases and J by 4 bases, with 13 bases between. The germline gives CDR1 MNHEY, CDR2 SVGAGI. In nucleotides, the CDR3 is TGTGCCAGCAGTTACTCGTTTACCCAGCCATACGAGCAGTACTTC. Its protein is CASSYSFTQPYEQYF.

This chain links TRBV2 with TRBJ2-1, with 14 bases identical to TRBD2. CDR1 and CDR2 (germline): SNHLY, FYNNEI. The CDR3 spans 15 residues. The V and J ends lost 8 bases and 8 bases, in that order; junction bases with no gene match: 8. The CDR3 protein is CASSSRLAGGDEQFF. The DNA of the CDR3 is TGTGCCAGCTCCTCCAGACTAGCGGGAGGGGATGAGCAGTTCTTC.

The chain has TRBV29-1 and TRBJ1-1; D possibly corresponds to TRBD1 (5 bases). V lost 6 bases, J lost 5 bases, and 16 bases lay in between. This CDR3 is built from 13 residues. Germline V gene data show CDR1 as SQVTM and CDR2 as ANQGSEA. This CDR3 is CSVPRDRGTEAFF. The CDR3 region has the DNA TGCAGCGTGCCCAGGGATCGGGGAACTGAAGCTTTCTTT.

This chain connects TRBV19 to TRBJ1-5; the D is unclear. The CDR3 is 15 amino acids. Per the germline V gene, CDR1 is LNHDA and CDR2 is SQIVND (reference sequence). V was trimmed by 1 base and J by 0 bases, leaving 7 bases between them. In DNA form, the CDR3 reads TGTGCCAGTAGTATAGCGGACCTTAGCAATCAGCCCCAGCATTTT. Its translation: CASSIADLSNQPQHF.

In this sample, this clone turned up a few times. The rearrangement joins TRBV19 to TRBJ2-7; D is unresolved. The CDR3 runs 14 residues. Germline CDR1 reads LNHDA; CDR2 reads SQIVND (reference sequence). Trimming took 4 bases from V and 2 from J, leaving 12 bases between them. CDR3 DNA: TGTGCCAGTAGTAATGGGCAGCCGGCCTACGAGCAGTACTTC. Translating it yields CASSNGQPAYEQYF.

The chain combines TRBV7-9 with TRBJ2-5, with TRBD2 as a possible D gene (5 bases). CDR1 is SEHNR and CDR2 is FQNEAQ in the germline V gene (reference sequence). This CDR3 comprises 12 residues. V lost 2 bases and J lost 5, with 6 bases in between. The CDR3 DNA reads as TGTGCCAGCAGCTTATGGGAGGAGACCCAGTACTTC. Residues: CASSLWEETQYF. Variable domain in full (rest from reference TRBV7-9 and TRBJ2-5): DTGVSQNPRHKITKRGQNVTFRCDPISEHNRLYWYRQTLGQGPEFLTYFQNEAQLEKSRLLSDRFSAERPKGSFSTLEIQRTEQGDSAMYLCASSLWEETQYFGPGTRLLVL.

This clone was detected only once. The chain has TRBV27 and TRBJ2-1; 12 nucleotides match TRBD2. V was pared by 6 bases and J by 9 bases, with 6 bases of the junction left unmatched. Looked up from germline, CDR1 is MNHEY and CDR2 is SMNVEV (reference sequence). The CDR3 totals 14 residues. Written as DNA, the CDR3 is TGTGCCAGCAGCCTAGCGGGAGGGCGTATTGAGCAGTTCTTC. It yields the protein CASSLAGGRIEQFF.

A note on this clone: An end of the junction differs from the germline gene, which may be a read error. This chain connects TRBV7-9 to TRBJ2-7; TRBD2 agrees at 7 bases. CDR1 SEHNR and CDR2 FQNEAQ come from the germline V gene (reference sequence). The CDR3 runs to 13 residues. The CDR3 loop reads CASSLETSKLQRF. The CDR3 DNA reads TGTGCCAGCAGCTTAGAGACTAGCAAGCTACAACGATTC.

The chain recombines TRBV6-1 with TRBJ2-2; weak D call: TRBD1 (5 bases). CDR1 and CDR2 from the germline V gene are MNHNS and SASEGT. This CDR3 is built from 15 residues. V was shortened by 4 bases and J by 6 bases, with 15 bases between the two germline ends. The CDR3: CASSVGSRAAGELFF. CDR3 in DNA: TGTGCCAGCAGTGTGGGGTCCAGGGCGGCCGGGGAGCTGTTTTTT.